One TCR beta chain is described in this entry. Its cognate antigen is unknown. This sample was taken from a study of long-term antiretroviral therapy in people with HIV. This CDR3 has 11 residues. Germline CDR1 reads MNHEY; CDR2 reads SMNVEV (reference sequence). V lost 4 bases and J 3 bases, leaving 4 bases between the germline ends. General study findings and limits: Pre-ART expanded clones dominated the repertoire at every time point.

Samples were assayed with immunoSEQ v3.0 at survey level. This table comes from immunoSEQ multiplex PCR, and its TCRdb copy is limited to in-frame clones, with some not included. The data hold roughly 40,000 clones, with 65% to 90% observed a single time. The rearrangement links TRBV27 to TRBJ2-7; unclear D gene. Source: unsorted PBMCs, taken just before starting antiretroviral therapy. This TCR derives from a woman aged 18-30 years with HIV. The CDR3 nucleotides are TGTGCCAGCAGTTCTCACTACGAGCAGTACTTC. Protein sequence: CASSSHYEQYF.